This T cell receptor (beta chain) was captured by sequencing in a study of beta chain features in type 1 diabetes (dated by TCRdb to about 2018). With respect to the entire study: No differences in mean age, gender distribution, total cell number or subset yield were found between patients and healthy donors. A total of around 110,000,000 sorted cells were examined across all samples, and RNA yield correlated strongly with the number of cells per subset. The study compared the TCRB repertoires of sorted circulating CD4+ T cell subsets in recently diagnosed type 1 diabetes patients with those in matched healthy donors. Naive and central memory subsets were obtained from all 30 or so donors, but regulatory and stem cell-like memory subsets were isolated from only 8 patients and roughly eight healthy donors. What the study reported, not specific to this receptor: Naive, central memory and regulatory TCRB repertoires appeared to be more similar among patients than among healthy donors. In all four CD4+ subsets, TCRB CDR3 length was moderately but significantly shorter in type 1 diabetes patients. Shorter templates might have been favored by PCR, but patient and control samples were amplified and corrected together, so both groups would have been affected equally by any skew. Fewer insertions and more nucleotide deletions at VDJ recombination sites were observed in patients with type 1 diabetes, implying thymic rearrangement abnormalities. Because cDNA rather than genomic DNA was sequenced, highly expressing activated cells could have been over-represented, although no difference in activation and CD3 levels was found between groups. HLA sub-analyses involved small numbers of individuals, so any influence of HLA type on TCRB rearrangement remained unresolved.

The entire isolated RNA was reverse transcribed using the High Capacity cDNA Reverse Transcription Kit, and thus expressed TCRB transcripts were sequenced. Deep immunoSEQ sequencing was performed on naive, central memory and regulatory T cell samples, with an average of about 3.57 million total reads per sample. Sorted cells were lysed in RLT buffer and RNA was extracted with DNase-treated RNeasy Micro or Mini kits, depending on cell number. To prevent cross-contamination, each cell subset was processed individually, whereas patient and healthy donor samples were processed jointly. The immunoSEQ multiplex PCR was used to amplify TCRB sequences from cDNA, generating 87-bp fragments that spanned the CDR3 region. Amplicons were sequenced on the Illumina HiSeq platform. The study's own analysis went as follows. PCR bias was corrected computationally using synthetic template baselines, and reads within Hamming distance 2 were collapsed, with unmergeable singletons discarded. Reads were aligned against IMGT so that V, D and J genes, CDR3 length and insertions or deletions at six rearrangement sites could be assigned. Within each subset, clonotype counts were normalized to sorted cell number, and only after that were true diversity and Gini coefficients computed with the tcR R package. Repertoire sharing was quantified using the overlap coefficient calculated on TCRB nucleotide sequences. In TCRdb, the immuneACCESS table is reduced to in-frame sequences with V and J assigned. These tables do not hold every clone; where another copy was compared, an unresolved V gene accounts for under half, and the others remain unexplained. V and J calls and clone size are copied from that table; D and trimming were computed from the DNA. Counted in this sample were 300,000 to 350,000 clones; around 8% of them appeared once. The biggest ten clones account for roughly 0.44% of the sample.

This clone occurred a few times. Its cognate antigen has yet to be identified. There are no base qualities to consult, and no much larger clone falls within one base. From each donor, a single peripheral blood sample of about 116 mL on average was drawn into heparinised tubes. A BD FACSAria II and a panel including CD45RO, CCR7, CD25, CD127, CD95 and CD27 were used to sort naive, central memory, regulatory and stem cell-like memory CD4+ T cells. Every sorted population had a purity above 98%. Right away, PBMCs were isolated by Lymphoprep density gradient centrifugation and were stained directly, with no culture step. To minimize batch effects, samples were stained and sorted in pairs, one healthy donor with one patient per experiment. The material sequenced was central memory CD4+ T cells from blood. This TCR was recovered from a woman in her late teens or twenties in good health.

The DNA sequence is as follows: TGTGCCAGCAGCTTAACAGGGACGGGTGGGACCCAGTACTTC. Its protein product is CASSLTGTGGTQYF. The chain links TRBV5-4 with TRBJ2-5; TRBD1 might be the D gene, on 6 matching bases. The germline V gene (reference sequence) sets CDR1 to SGHNT and CDR2 to YYREEE. Trimming removed 2 bases from V and 7 bases from J, leaving 15 bases between the germline ends. The CDR3 numbers 14 residues from cysteine through phenylalanine. The retained sequence is limited to the CDR3, 42 bases, with the frame set at the first base.